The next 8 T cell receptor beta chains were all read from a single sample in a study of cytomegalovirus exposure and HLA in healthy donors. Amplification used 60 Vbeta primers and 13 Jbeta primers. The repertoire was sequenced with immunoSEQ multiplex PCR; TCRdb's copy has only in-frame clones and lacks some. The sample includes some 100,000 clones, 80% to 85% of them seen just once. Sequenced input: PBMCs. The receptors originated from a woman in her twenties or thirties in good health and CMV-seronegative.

The CDR3 loop reads CASSPSGRDYGYTF. The CDR3 bases are TGTGCCAGCTCACCATCGGGCAGGGATTATGGCTACACCTTC. The chain uses TRBV18 and TRBJ1-2, with D possibly matching TRBD1 (5 bases). CDR3 length: 14 amino acids. Trimming stripped 2 bases from V and 5 bases from J, with 12 bases between. Germline loops: CDR1 KGHSH, CDR2 LQKENI.

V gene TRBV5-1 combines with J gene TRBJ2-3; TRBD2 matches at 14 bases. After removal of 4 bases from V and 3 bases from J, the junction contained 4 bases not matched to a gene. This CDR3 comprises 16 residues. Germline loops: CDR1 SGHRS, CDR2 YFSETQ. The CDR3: CASSPGTSGRTDTQYF. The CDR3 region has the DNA TGCGCCAGCAGCCCGGGGACTAGCGGGAGAACAGATACGCAGTATTTT.

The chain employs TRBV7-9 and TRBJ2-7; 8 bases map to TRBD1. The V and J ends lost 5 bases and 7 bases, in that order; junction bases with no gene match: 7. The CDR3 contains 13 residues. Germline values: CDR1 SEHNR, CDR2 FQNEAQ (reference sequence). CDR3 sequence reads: CASSPTGVGEQYF. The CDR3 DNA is TGTGCCAGCAGCCCGACAGGGGTGGGGGAGCAGTACTTC.

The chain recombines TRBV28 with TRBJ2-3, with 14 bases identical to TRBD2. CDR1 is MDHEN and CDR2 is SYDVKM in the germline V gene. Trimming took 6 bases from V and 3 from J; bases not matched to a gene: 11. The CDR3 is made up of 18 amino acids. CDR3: CASRLIRLAGGPTDTQYF. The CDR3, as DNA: TGTGCCAGCAGGCTTATAAGACTAGCGGGAGGGCCGACAGATACGCAGTATTTT.

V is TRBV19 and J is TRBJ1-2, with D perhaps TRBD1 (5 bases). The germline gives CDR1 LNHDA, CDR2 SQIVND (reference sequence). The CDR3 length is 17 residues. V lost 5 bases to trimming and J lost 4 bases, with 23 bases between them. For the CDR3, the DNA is TGTGCCAGTAGTCTACAACGGGACTTCCGAGGAGGCTATGGCTACACCTTC. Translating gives CASSLQRDFRGGYGYTF.

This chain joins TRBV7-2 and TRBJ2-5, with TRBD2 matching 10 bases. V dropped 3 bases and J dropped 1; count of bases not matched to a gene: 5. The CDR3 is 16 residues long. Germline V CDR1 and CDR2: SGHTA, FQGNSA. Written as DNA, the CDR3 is TGTGCCAGCAGCTTTGGACTAGCGGTTATCCAAGAGACCCAGTACTTC. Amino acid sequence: CASSFGLAVIQETQYF.

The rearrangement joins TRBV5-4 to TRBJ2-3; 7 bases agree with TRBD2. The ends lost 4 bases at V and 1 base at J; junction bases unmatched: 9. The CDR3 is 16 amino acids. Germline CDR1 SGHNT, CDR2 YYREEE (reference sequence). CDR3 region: CASSPGGGVGTDTQYF. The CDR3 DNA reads TGTGCCAGCAGCCCGGGCGGGGGAGTTGGCACAGATACGCAGTATTTT.

The CDR3 sequence is CASSTTSGRGKDTQYF. CDR3 sequence (DNA): TGTGCCAGCAGCACTACTAGCGGGAGAGGTAAAGATACGCAGTATTTT. The chain uses TRBV6-6 and TRBJ2-3; 11 bases align to TRBD2. In germline, CDR1 is MNHNY, CDR2 SVGAGI (reference sequence). With V trimmed by 6 bases and J by 5 bases, 10 bases remained unmatched. The CDR3 extends over 16 amino acids.